Below, 17 T cell receptor beta chains from the same sample are listed, as sequenced in a study of human T cells and chemical hapten exposure. One entry per CDR3 protein, called by TCRdb with MiXCR from the RACE reads. The sample contains some 350,000 distinct CDR3 sequences, more than 5% of which appear only once. Time point described: patch test 2, 6 weeks after DPC sensitization. Indicated treatment: therapeutic diphenylcyclopropenone sensitization with weekly scalp DPC. The source was whole blood, collected in connection with sensitization to the hapten diphenylcyclopropenone (DPC). The receptors were sampled from a woman between 18 and 29 years old with alopecia areata. Some clones in this sample may be carry-over from other donors' samples.

This clonotype came up a few times. The rearrangement uses TRBV3-1 and TRBJ2-3, with 7 bases aligning to TRBD2. With 1 base clipped from V and 6 bases from J, the junction kept 10 bases outside the gene matches. Germline CDR1 LGHDT, CDR2 YNNKEL (reference sequence). This CDR3 comprises 16 residues. CDR3 loop: CASSQAGGLMADTQYF. CDR3 bases: TGTGCCAGCAGCCAAGCGGGGGGATTAATGGCGGATACGCAGTATTTT.

This clonotype was counted at least ten times. The chain joins TRBV4-2 to TRBJ1-2; TRBD1 matches at 7 bases. Germline V gives CDR1 LGHNA, CDR2 YNFKEQ. The CDR3 is 15 residues long. V lost 1 base and J lost 5; bases outside the gene matches: 7. CDR3 sequence reads: CASSQGGQDRYGYTF. CDR3 coding DNA: TGTGCCAGCAGCCAAGGCGGACAGGATCGTTATGGCTACACCTTC.

This clonotype has only a few counts. The rearrangement links TRBV5-1 to TRBJ1-5; D perhaps matches TRBD1 (5 bases). Germline lookup yields CDR1 SGHRS and CDR2 YFSETQ. V shed 1 base and J shed 2 bases, with 10 bases lying between them. The CDR3 is 15 residues long. As DNA, the CDR3 is TGCGCCAGCAGCTTGATATCGGGACGCAATCAGCCCCAGCATTTT. Translating it yields CASSLISGRNQPQHF.

This clonotype was found many times. J is TRBJ2-3 and V is TRBV7-2; D might be TRBD1 (6 bases). Per the germline V gene, CDR1 is SGHTA and CDR2 is FQGNSA. V was clipped by 4 bases and J by 2 bases, with 16 bases between them. The CDR3 has 16 amino acids. The CDR3 DNA is TGTGCCAGCAGCTCAGAAGGACAGCGGCCCACAGATACGCAGTATTTT. Encoded protein: CASSSEGQRPTDTQYF.

This clonotype was counted only a few times. The DNA is omitted, as the CDR3 cannot be located on it reliably, and the CDR3 follows TCRdb's listing. The chain joins TRBV6-5 to TRBJ1-5; the D segment call TRBD1 is taken from the table without a DNA check. The V gene's germline CDR1 is MNHEY and CDR2 SVGAGI. Including both end residues, the CDR3 is 15 amino acids long. Here the CDR3 reads CASSSSGGSRQPQHF.

The V call is TRBV28, the J call TRBJ2-1, with 7 positions matching TRBD1. The junction had 9 bases not matched to a gene; V was cut back by 6 bases and J by 4 bases. There are 15 residues in the CDR3. Germline V gene data show CDR1 as MDHEN and CDR2 as SYDVKM. The CDR3 spells CASRAPGQLYNEQFF. CDR3 DNA: TGTGCCAGCAGAGCTCCGGGACAGCTTTACAATGAGCAGTTCTTC.

In its sample, this clonotype was seen many times. This sequence joins TRBV29-1 and TRBJ1-1; 7 bases map to TRBD1. From germline, CDR1 is SQVTM and CDR2 ANQGSEA. The CDR3 covers 14 residues. V gave up 4 bases and J gave up 5 bases; unmatched junction bases: 10. The CDR3, as DNA: TGCAGCGTTGGTCCCCCGGCCAGGGGGACTGAAGCTTTCTTT. Translated: CSVGPPARGTEAFF. The whole variable domain, remainder taken from reference TRBV29-1 and TRBJ1-1, is SAVISQKPSRDICQRGTSLTIQCQVDSQVTMMFWYRQQPGQSLTLIATANQGSEATYESGFVIDKFPISRPNLTFSTLTVSNMSPEDSSIYLCSVGPPARGTEAFFGQGTRLTVV.

This clonotype appeared a few times. The V gene is TRBV7-2, the J gene TRBJ2-1; TRBD2 agrees at 11 bases. After removal of 6 bases from V and 6 bases from J, the junction contained 13 bases not matched to a gene. This CDR3 region has 17 residues. Germline V gives CDR1 SGHTA, CDR2 FQGNSA. CDR3 in DNA: TGTGCCAGCAGTCGCAGCCGTCTAGCGGGGGGTACCAATGAGCAGTTCTTC. Translating it yields CASSRSRLAGGTNEQFF.

This clonotype appeared once. The J gene is TRBJ2-4, the V gene TRBV20-1; weak D call: TRBD1 (6 bases). Germline CDR1 DFQATT, CDR2 SNEGSKA (reference sequence). With 3 bases removed from V and 7 bases from J, the gap between germline ends came to 16 bases. The length of the CDR3 is 14 residues. This chain's CDR3 is CSARLRGMRNIQYF. Here the CDR3 DNA reads TGCAGTGCTAGGTTAAGGGGGATGCGGAACATTCAGTACTTC.

This clonotype was found many times. CDR3: CASSLETDGYTF. CDR3 coding DNA: TGTGCCAGCAGTTTGGAGACAGATGGCTACACCTTC. The chain employs TRBV12-3 or TRBV12-4 and TRBJ1-2, with D maybe TRBD1 (5 bases). The CDR3 runs to 12 residues. V lost 3 bases and J 6 bases, leaving 8 bases between the germline ends.

This clonotype was seen ten or more times. The V call is TRBV4-3, the J call TRBJ1-1; D perhaps matches TRBD1 (5 bases). The CDR3 is 16 amino acids. V dropped 0 bases and J dropped 3 bases, with 14 bases sitting between them. In germline, CDR1 is LGHNA, CDR2 YSLEER. The chain's CDR3 is CASSQELVGVYTEAFF. Here the CDR3 DNA reads TGCGCCAGCAGCCAAGAACTCGTAGGGGTGTACACTGAAGCTTTCTTT.

The rearrangement links TRBV18 to TRBJ2-7; 7 nucleotides line up with TRBD1. CDR3 length: 14 amino acids. CDR1 and CDR2 (germline): KGHSH, LQKENI. V shed 5 bases, J shed 9 bases, and the junction held 13 bases outside the gene matches. CDR3 bases: TGTGCCAGCTCATCGGTGGCAGGGGGTGGCGGGCAGTACTTC. Translation: CASSSVAGGGGQYF.

The chain uses TRBV5-1 and TRBJ1-2; TRBD1 matches at 8 bases. In germline, CDR1 is SGHRS, CDR2 YFSETQ. The CDR3 sequence is 11 residues long. V was clipped by 4 bases and J by 9 bases; unmatched bases: 2. Written as DNA, the CDR3 is TGCGCCAGCAGCGGGGACAGGAGCTACACCTTC. This gives the protein CASSGDRSYTF.

This clonotype was seen repeatedly, ten times or more. The chain has TRBV12-3 or TRBV12-4 and TRBJ1-4; a possible D gene is TRBD1 (6 bases). Trimming took 5 bases from V and 8 from J, leaving 15 bases between them. The CDR3 extends over 14 amino acids. Here the CDR3 DNA reads TGTGCCAGCAGTAATACAGGGCAGGGGGAAAAACTGTTTTTT. It yields the protein CASSNTGQGEKLFF.

The chain has TRBV7-9 and TRBJ2-5, with D maybe TRBD1 (7 bases). The germline CDR1 and CDR2 sequences are SEHNR and FQNEAQ (reference sequence). The length of the CDR3 is 13 residues. Between the trimmed V and J ends, which lost 5 bases and 4 bases, there was a span of 11 bases. The CDR3 coding sequence is TGTGCCAGCAGCCCAGGGGGGTCAGAGACCCAGTACTTC. Translation gives CASSPGGSETQYF.

This rearrangement joins TRBV27 to TRBJ2-1; tentatively, D is TRBD1 or TRBD2 (6 bases each). V lost 6 bases and J lost 8, with 26 bases in between. The germline V gene has CDR1 MNHEY and CDR2 SMNVEV (reference sequence). The CDR3 loop spans 17 amino acids. DNA of the CDR3: TGTGCCAGCAGCCCCGCGGCGGGGCTCAAGGGGGGCGATGAGCAGTTCTTC. Translation: CASSPAAGLKGGDEQFF.

This clonotype was counted at least ten times. The chain recombines TRBV5-1 with TRBJ1-2; maybe TRBD1 (5 bases). Between the trimmed V and J ends, which lost 4 bases and 3 bases, there was a span of 16 bases. The germline gives CDR1 SGHRS, CDR2 YFSETQ. The CDR3 is 15 residues long. The CDR3 region has the DNA TGCGCCAGCAGCCCCGGGGGGACCCGAGACTATGGCTACACCTTC. Amino acids: CASSPGGTRDYGYTF.